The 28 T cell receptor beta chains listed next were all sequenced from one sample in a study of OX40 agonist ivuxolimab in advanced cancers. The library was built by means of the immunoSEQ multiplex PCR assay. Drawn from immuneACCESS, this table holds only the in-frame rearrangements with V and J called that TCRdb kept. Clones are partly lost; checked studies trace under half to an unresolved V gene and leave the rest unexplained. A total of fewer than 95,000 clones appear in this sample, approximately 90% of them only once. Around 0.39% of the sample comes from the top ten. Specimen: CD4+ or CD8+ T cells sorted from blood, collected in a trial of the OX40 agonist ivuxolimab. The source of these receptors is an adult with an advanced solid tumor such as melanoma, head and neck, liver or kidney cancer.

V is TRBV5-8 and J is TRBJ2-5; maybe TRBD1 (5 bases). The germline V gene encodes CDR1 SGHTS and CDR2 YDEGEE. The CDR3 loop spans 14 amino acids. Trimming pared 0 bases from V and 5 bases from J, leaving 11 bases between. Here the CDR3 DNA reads TGTGCCAGCAGCTTGGATAGGGGATCGGAGACCCAGTACTTC. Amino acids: CASSLDRGSETQYF.

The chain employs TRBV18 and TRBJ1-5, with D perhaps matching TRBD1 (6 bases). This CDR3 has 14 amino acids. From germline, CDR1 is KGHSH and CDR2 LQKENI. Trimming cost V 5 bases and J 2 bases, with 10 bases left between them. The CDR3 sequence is CASSEGGGNQPQHF. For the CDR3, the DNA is TGTGCCAGCTCAGAGGGGGGTGGCAATCAGCCCCAGCATTTT.

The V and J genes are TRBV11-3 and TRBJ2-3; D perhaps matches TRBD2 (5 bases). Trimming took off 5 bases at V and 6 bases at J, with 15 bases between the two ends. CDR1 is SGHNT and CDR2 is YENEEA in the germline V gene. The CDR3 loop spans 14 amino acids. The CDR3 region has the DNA TGTGCCAGCAGCCCTCTTGGAGCGGTGGATACGCAGTATTTT. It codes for CASSPLGAVDTQYF.

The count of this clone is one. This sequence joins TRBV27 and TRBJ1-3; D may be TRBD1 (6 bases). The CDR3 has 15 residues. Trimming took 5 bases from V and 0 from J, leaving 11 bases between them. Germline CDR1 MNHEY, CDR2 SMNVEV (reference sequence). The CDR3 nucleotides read TGTGCCAGCAGTCAGGGGCTACTCTCTGGAAACACCATATATTTT. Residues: CASSQGLLSGNTIYF.

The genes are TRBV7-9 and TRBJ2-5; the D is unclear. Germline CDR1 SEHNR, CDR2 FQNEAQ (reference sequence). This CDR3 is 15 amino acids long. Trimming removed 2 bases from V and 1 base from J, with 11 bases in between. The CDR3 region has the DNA TGTGCCAGCAGCTTAAATCTCAACAGCCAAGAGACCCAGTACTTC. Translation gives CASSLNLNSQETQYF.

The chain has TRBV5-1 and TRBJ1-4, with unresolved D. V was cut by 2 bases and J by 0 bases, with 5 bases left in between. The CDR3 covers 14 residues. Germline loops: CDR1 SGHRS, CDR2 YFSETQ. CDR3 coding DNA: TGCGCCAGCAGCTTCACTACAACTAATGAAAAACTGTTTTTT. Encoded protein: CASSFTTTNEKLFF.

The CDR3 DNA follows: TGTGCCAGCTCACCGCCGGGCACAGGGGTTAACACTGAAGCTTTCTTT. Its protein product is CASSPPGTGVNTEAFF. This chain joins TRBV18 and TRBJ1-1; 7 bases are a match to TRBD1. Germline CDR1 reads KGHSH; CDR2 reads LQKENI. J lost 2 bases, V lost 3 bases, and 9 bases had no gene match. The CDR3 spans 16 residues.

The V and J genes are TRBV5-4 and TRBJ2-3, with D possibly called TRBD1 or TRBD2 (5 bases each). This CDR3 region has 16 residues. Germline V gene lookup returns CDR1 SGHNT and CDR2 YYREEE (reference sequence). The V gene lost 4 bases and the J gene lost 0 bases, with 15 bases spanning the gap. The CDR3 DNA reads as TGTGCCAGCAGCCAGTCGACGGGGCCTAGCACAGATACGCAGTATTTT. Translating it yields CASSQSTGPSTDTQYF. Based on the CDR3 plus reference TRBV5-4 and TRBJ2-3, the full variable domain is ETGVTQSPTHLIKTRGQQVTLRCSSQSGHNTVSWYQQALGQGPQFIFQYYREEENGRGNFPPRFSGLQFPNYSSELNVNALELDDSALYLCASSQSTGPSTDTQYFGPGTRLTVL.

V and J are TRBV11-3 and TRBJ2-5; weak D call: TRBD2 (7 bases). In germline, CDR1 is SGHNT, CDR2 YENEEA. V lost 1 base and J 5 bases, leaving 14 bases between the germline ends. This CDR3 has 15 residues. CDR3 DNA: TGTGCCAGCAGCTTAGCGGGGAGGGGGAGGGAGACCCAGTACTTC. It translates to CASSLAGRGRETQYF.

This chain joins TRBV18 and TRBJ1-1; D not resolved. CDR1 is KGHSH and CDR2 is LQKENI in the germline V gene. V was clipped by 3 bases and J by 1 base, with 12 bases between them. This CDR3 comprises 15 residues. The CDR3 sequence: CASSPLGRPNTEAFF. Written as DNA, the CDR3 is TGTGCCAGCTCACCCCTGGGTAGACCGAACACTGAAGCTTTCTTT.

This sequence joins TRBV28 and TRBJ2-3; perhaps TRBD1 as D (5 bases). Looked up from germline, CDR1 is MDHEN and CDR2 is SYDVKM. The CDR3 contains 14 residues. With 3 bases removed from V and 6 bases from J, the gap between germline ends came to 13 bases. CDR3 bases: TGTGCCAGCAGTTTGAGGCAGGGTGTGGATACGCAGTATTTT. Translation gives CASSLRQGVDTQYF.

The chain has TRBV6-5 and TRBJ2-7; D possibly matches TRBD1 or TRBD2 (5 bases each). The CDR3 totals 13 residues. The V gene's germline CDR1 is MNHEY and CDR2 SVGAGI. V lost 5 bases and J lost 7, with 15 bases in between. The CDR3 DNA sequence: TGTGCCAGCAGTCGGGGCCAGGGTCGGGAGCAGTACTTC. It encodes CASSRGQGREQYF.

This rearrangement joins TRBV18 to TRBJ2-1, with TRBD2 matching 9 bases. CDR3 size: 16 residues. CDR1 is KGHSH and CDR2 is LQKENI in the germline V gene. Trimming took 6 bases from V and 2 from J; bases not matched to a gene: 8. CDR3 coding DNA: TGTGCCAGCTCCGAACTAGCGGGCTCCACCTACAATGAGCAGTTCTTC. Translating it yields CASSELAGSTYNEQFF.

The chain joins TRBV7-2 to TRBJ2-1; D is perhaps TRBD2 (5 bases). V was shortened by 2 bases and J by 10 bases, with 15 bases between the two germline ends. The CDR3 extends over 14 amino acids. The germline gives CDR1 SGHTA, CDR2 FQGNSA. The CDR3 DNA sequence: TGTGCCAGCAGCTTATATTCCGGGGTTGGCGAGCAGTTCTTC. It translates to CASSLYSGVGEQFF.

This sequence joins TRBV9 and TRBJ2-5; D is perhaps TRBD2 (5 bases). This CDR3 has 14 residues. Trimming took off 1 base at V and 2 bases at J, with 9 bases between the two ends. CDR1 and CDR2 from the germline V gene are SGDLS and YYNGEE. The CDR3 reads CASSVPGLQETQYF. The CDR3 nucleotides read TGTGCCAGCAGCGTACCGGGATTGCAAGAGACCCAGTACTTC. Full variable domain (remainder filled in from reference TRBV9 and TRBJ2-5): DSGVTQTPKHLITATGQRVTLRCSPRSGDLSVYWYQQSLDQGLQFLIQYYNGEERAKGNILERFSAQQFPDLHSELNLSSLELGDSALYFCASSVPGLQETQYFGPGTRLLVL.

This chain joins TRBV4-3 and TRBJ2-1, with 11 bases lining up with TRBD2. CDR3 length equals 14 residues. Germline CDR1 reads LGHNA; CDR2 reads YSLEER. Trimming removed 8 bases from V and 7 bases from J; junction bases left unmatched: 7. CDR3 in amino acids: CASPIAGGQNEQFF. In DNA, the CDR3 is TGCGCCAGCCCTATAGCGGGGGGGCAAAATGAGCAGTTCTTC.

Here the CDR3 DNA reads TGTGCCAGCAGCCAAGGGGTGAGGGCAGATACGCAGTATTTT. As protein: CASSQGVRADTQYF. V usage is TRBV14 and J usage is TRBJ2-3; TRBD2 might be the D (5 bases). The CDR3 has 14 residues. CDR1 is SGHDN and CDR2 is FVKESK in the germline V gene. The ends were cut back, 1 base at V and 4 bases at J, with 9 bases in the middle.

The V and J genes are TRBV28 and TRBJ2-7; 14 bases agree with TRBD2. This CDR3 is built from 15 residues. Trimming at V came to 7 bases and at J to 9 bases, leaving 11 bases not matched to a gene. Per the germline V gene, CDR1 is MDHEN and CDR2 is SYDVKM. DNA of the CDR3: TGTGCCAGCAAGCCGGGACTAGCGGGGGCCCTCGGGCAGTACTTC. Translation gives CASKPGLAGALGQYF.

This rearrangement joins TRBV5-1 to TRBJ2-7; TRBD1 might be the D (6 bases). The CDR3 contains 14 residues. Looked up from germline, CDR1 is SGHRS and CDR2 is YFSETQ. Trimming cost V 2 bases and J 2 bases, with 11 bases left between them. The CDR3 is CASSFTGQPYEQYF. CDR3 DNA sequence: TGCGCCAGCAGCTTCACAGGACAGCCCTACGAGCAGTACTTC.

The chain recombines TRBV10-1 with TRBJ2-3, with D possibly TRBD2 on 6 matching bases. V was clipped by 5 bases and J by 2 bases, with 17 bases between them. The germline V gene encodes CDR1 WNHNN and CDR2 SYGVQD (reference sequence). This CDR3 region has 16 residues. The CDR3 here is CASSRPGLRDTDTQYF. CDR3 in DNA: TGCGCCAGCAGTAGACCGGGACTCCGGGACACAGATACGCAGTATTTT.

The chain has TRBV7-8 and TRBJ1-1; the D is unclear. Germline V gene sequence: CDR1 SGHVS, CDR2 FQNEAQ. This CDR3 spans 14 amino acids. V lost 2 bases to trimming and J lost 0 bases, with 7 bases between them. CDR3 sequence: CASSLTTVNTEAFF. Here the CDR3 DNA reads TGTGCCAGCAGCTTAACGACTGTGAACACTGAAGCTTTCTTT.

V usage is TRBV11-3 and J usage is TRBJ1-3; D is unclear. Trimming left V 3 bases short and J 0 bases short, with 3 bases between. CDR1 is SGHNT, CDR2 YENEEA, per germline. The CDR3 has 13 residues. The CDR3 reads CASSFNSGNTIYF. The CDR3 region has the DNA TGTGCCAGCAGCTTTAACTCTGGAAACACCATATATTTT. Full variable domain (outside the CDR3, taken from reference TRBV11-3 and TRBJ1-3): EAGVVQSPRYKIIEKKQPVAFWCNPISGHNTLYWYLQNLGQGPELLIRYENEEAVDDSQLPKDRFSAERLKGVDSTLKIQPAELGDSAVYLCASSFNSGNTIYFGEGSWLTVV.

CDR3 protein: CASTGQYSNQPQHF. The CDR3 nucleotides are TGCGCCAGCACCGGACAATATAGCAATCAGCCCCAGCATTTT. The rearrangement links TRBV10-2 to TRBJ1-5; D may be TRBD1 (5 bases). V gave up 7 bases and J gave up 0 bases, with 10 bases separating them. The CDR3 spans 14 residues. Looked up from germline, CDR1 is WSHSY and CDR2 is SAAADI.

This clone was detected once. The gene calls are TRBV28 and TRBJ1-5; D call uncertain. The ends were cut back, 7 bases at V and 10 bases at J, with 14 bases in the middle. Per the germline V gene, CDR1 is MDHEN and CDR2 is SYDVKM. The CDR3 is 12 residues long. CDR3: CASTLDRGPQHF. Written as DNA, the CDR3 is TGTGCCAGCACCCTAGACCGGGGACCCCAGCATTTT.

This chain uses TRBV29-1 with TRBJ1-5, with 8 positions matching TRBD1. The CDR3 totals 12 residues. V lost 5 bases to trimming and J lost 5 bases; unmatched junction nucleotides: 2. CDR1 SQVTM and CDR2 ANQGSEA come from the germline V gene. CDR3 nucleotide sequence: TGCAGCGTTACAGGGGGAGATCAGCCCCAGCATTTT. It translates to CSVTGGDQPQHF.

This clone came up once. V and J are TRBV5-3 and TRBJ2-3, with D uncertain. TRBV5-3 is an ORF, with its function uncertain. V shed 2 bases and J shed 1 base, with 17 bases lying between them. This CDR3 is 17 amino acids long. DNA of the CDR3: TGTGCCAGAAGCTTTTTGGCTGACGTGGGTGGCACAGATACGCAGTATTTT. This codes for CARSFLADVGGTDTQYF.

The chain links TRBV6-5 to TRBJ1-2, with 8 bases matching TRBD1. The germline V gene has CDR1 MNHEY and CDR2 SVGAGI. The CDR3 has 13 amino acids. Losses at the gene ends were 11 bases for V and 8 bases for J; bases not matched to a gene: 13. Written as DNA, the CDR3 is TGTGCCGCAGCACTCAGGGGGCTAGTAGGCTACACCTTC. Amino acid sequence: CAAALRGLVGYTF.

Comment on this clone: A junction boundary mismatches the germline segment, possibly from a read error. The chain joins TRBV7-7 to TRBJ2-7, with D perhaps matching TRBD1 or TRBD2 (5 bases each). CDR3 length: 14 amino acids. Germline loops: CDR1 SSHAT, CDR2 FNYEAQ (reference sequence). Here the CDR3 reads CASSPGADSYEQYF. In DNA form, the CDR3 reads TGTGCTAGCAGCCCCGGGGCAGACTCCTACGAGCAGTACTTC. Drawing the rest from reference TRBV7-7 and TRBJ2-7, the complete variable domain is GAGVSQSPRYKVTKRGQDVTLRCDPISSHATLYWYQQALGQGPEFLTYFNYEAQPDKSGLPSDRFSAERPEGSISTLTIQRTEQRDSAMYRCASSPGADSYEQYFGPGTRLTVT.